Below, 28 T cell receptor beta chains from the same sample are listed, as sequenced in a study of T cell responses to AZD1222 COVID-19 vaccine. TCRdb's table, derived via immunoSEQ multiplex PCR, lists solely in-frame clones and lacks some. The sample holds approximately 180,000 clones, 88% seen once. The sample consisted of peripheral blood, taken 28 days after the second AZD1222 dose. These receptors were obtained from an adult who received the AZD1222 COVID-19 vaccine.

The J gene is TRBJ2-1, the V gene TRBV10-3; the D gene is possibly TRBD2 (5 bases). Trimming left V 0 bases short and J 6 bases short, with 12 bases between. The CDR3 totals 15 residues. Germline lookup yields CDR1 ENHRY and CDR2 SYGVKD. The CDR3 bases are TGTGCCATCAGTGAGTCGTTTAGCGAGGGCAATGAGCAGTTCTTC. It is translated as CAISESFSEGNEQFF.

The chain joins TRBV2 to TRBJ2-1, with D tentatively TRBD2 (5 bases). Deletions cut 11 bases from V and 1 base from J, with 15 bases between. The CDR3 spans 14 residues. CDR1 SNHLY and CDR2 FYNNEI come from the germline V gene. CDR3 bases: TGTGCCGCCCGGGGTGGCCTATCCTACAATGAGCAGTTCTTC. It encodes CAARGGLSYNEQFF.

The chain employs TRBV3-1 (or the pseudogene TRBV3-2) and TRBJ1-6; D unresolved. V lost 3 bases to trimming and J lost 10 bases, with 13 bases between them. This CDR3 spans 14 amino acids. CDR1 LGHDT and CDR2 YNNKEL come from the germline V gene (reference sequence). CDR3 amino acids: CASSQTSKRSPLHF. In DNA, the CDR3 is TGTGCCAGCAGCCAGACGTCTAAACGGTCACCCCTCCACTTT.

The chain joins TRBV9 to TRBJ1-5; D remains unclear. The CDR3 runs to 15 residues. Per the germline V gene, CDR1 is SGDLS and CDR2 is YYNGEE. V was trimmed by 3 bases and J by 2 bases, leaving 12 bases between them. CDR3 bases: TGTGCCAGCAGCGCGGGGATCGCGGGCAATCAGCCCCAGCATTTT. As protein: CASSAGIAGNQPQHF.

CDR3 in amino acids: CASSLIGTGTYEQYF. The CDR3 nucleotides read TGTGCCAGCAGTTTGATCGGGACAGGGACCTACGAGCAGTACTTC. The chain couples TRBV7-2 to TRBJ2-7; 9 nucleotides agree with TRBD1. Germline values: CDR1 SGHTA, CDR2 FQGNSA. The J segment lost 2 bases and the V segment lost 6 bases, leaving 8 bases of the junction unmatched. The CDR3 loop spans 15 amino acids.

The V and J genes are TRBV29-1 and TRBJ2-2; 9 bases fit TRBD1. CDR1 is SQVTM and CDR2 is ANQGSEA in the germline V gene. There are 13 residues in the CDR3. The V and J ends lost 8 bases and 6 bases, in that order; junction bases with no gene match: 7. CDR3 region: CSSSTGGSGELFF. In nucleotides, the CDR3 is TGCAGCTCTTCGACAGGGGGATCCGGGGAGCTGTTTTTT.

This sequence joins TRBV5-5 and TRBJ2-5; 8 bases are shared with TRBD2. The CDR3 totals 15 residues. The V gene's germline CDR1 is SGHKS and CDR2 YYEKEE (reference sequence). V lost 2 bases to trimming and J lost 6 bases; unmatched junction nucleotides: 9. The CDR3 DNA is TGTGCCAGCAGCTTCCGGGAGGGCCTTACCAAGACCCAGTACTTC. This sequence encodes CASSFREGLTKTQYF.

This sequence joins TRBV6-5 and TRBJ2-3; D ambiguous. Germline loops: CDR1 MNHEY, CDR2 SVGAGI. This CDR3 has 13 amino acids. V was pared by 2 bases and J by 4 bases, with 7 bases between. The CDR3: CASSYRESDTQYF. CDR3 DNA sequence: TGTGCCAGCAGTTACCGAGAATCAGATACGCAGTATTTT.

V is TRBV5-1 and J is TRBJ1-2; TRBD1 matches at 12 bases. V trimming: 7 bases; J trimming: 6 bases; junction bases outside the gene matches: 7. This CDR3 has 14 amino acids. Germline CDR1 and CDR2: SGHRS and YFSETQ. In DNA form, the CDR3 reads TGCGCCAGCGGGAGGGACAGGGGGCTCGATGGCTACACCTTC. It yields the protein CASGRDRGLDGYTF.

The J gene is TRBJ1-5, the V gene TRBV28; TRBD1 is a possible D gene (6 bases). Looked up from germline, CDR1 is MDHEN and CDR2 is SYDVKM. CDR3 length equals 15 residues. Trimming stripped 7 bases from V and 6 bases from J, with 19 bases between. CDR3 sequence (DNA): TGTGCCAGCACCCTGGGGGGGGGCCGAGGTCAGCCCCAGCATTTT. It codes for CASTLGGGRGQPQHF.

This chain joins TRBV30 and TRBJ2-3; 7 bases map to TRBD2. The CDR3 totals 13 residues. Germline V gene sequence: CDR1 GTSNPN, CDR2 SVGIG (reference sequence). J lost 2 bases, V lost 2 bases, and 1 base had no gene match. The CDR3 DNA is TGTGCCTGGAGTCTAGCGGCCACAGATACGCAGTATTTT. Translating gives CAWSLAATDTQYF.

The chain has TRBV6-2 or TRBV6-3 and TRBJ1-5, with D tentatively TRBD1 (5 bases). V shed 5 bases and J shed 6 bases, with 17 bases lying between them. Per germline, CDR1 MNHEY and CDR2 SVGEGT. CDR3 size: 15 residues. CDR3 sequence: CASSPGATFSQPQHF. For the CDR3, the DNA is TGTGCCAGCAGTCCCGGGGCGACCTTTTCTCAGCCCCAGCATTTT.

The chain joins TRBV4-3 to TRBJ2-2; D call uncertain. Germline CDR1 reads LGHNA; CDR2 reads YSLEER. V was shortened by 3 bases and J by 5 bases, with 7 bases between the two germline ends. The CDR3 is 13 residues long. This CDR3 is CASSHRGTGELFF. The CDR3 DNA reads TGCGCCAGCAGCCACCGTGGGACCGGGGAGCTGTTTTTT.

This chain uses TRBV5-6 with TRBJ2-7, with D unresolved. V shed 1 base and J shed 2 bases, with 7 bases lying between them. There are 13 residues in the CDR3. Germline V gene sequence: CDR1 SGHDT, CDR2 YYEEEE. In nucleotides, the CDR3 is TGTGCCAGCAGCTTGCAGGCCCCCTACGAGCAGTACTTC. Translating it yields CASSLQAPYEQYF.

The chain employs TRBV3-1 (or the pseudogene TRBV3-2) and TRBJ2-7; 11 nucleotides align to TRBD2. V lost 0 bases to trimming and J lost 2 bases; unmatched junction nucleotides: 3. This CDR3 has 16 residues. The germline V gene encodes CDR1 LGHDT and CDR2 YNNKEL (reference sequence). The CDR3 loop reads CASSQDSGRDTYEQYF. The CDR3, as DNA: TGTGCCAGCAGCCAAGATAGCGGGAGGGATACCTACGAGCAGTACTTC.

The chain joins TRBV10-3 to TRBJ2-7; TRBD2 agrees at 7 bases. The V gene's germline CDR1 is ENHRY and CDR2 SYGVKD. After removal of 6 bases from V and 4 bases from J, the junction contained 3 bases not matched to a gene. The CDR3 consists of 12 residues. The CDR3 sequence is CAIRPGGYEQYF. The CDR3 bases are TGTGCCATCAGGCCCGGGGGGTACGAGCAGTACTTC.

Only a few counts were recorded for this clone. The chain is built from TRBV7-9 and TRBJ2-1, with TRBD2 as a possible D gene (6 bases). Between the trimmed V and J ends, which lost 11 bases and 7 bases, there was a span of 18 bases. CDR3 length: 13 amino acids. Germline CDR1 and CDR2: SEHNR and FQNEAQ (reference sequence). DNA of the CDR3: TGTGCCGGGGGGACTCTAGTTTCAAATGAGCAGTTCTTC. Amino acid sequence: CAGGTLVSNEQFF.

The V gene is TRBV6-5, the J gene TRBJ2-5; D might be TRBD2 (6 bases). The length of the CDR3 is 14 residues. CDR1 is MNHEY and CDR2 is SVGAGI in the germline V gene. Trimming left V 6 bases short and J 1 base short, with 12 bases between. CDR3 sequence: CASSRKTSQETQYF. The CDR3 nucleotides read TGTGCCAGCAGCCGTAAGACTAGCCAAGAGACCCAGTACTTC.

The rearrangement joins TRBV5-8 to TRBJ2-7; D perhaps matches TRBD1 (5 bases). This CDR3 is built from 13 residues. Trimming cost V 2 bases and J 1 base, with 7 bases left between them. Per the germline V gene, CDR1 is SGHTS and CDR2 is YDEGEE. CDR3: CASSLQVSYEQYF. CDR3 nucleotide sequence: TGTGCCAGCAGCTTACAGGTGTCCTACGAGCAGTACTTC.

The V call is TRBV6-2 or TRBV6-3, the J call TRBJ2-1; 10 nucleotides align to TRBD2. Trimming cost V 0 bases and J 10 bases; bases outside gene matches: 6. Germline V gene data show CDR1 as MNHEY and CDR2 as SVGEGT. The CDR3 is made up of 15 amino acids. In nucleotides, the CDR3 is TGTGCCAGCAGTTACTCGGGGACTAGCGCCCGGGAGCAGTTCTTC. It yields the protein CASSYSGTSAREQFF.

A word on this clone: A read error may produce the germline difference seen at one junction end. J is TRBJ2-1 and V is TRBV5-1, with D possibly matching TRBD2 (6 bases). The germline V gene has CDR1 SGHRS and CDR2 YFSETQ. The CDR3 spans 16 residues. CDR3 DNA: TGCGCCAGCAGTTTGGACGGGAGTCAGGGCTACAATGAGCAGTTCTTC. Translating gives CASSLDGSQGYNEQFF.

This chain uses TRBV5-6 with TRBJ1-1; D gene uncertain. Germline assignment: CDR1 SGHDT and CDR2 YYEEEE. V was trimmed by 3 bases and J by 8 bases, leaving 11 bases between them. The CDR3 has 12 residues. The CDR3 loop reads CASSYAGGEAFF. For the CDR3, the DNA is TGTGCCAGCAGCTACGCCGGAGGGGAAGCTTTCTTT.

The chain joins TRBV7-2 to TRBJ1-1; D possibly corresponds to TRBD1 (6 bases). V lost 5 bases and J 4 bases, leaving 17 bases between the germline ends. The CDR3 is made up of 15 amino acids. Germline V lookup: CDR1 SGHTA, CDR2 FQGNSA. CDR3 in DNA: TGTGCCAGCAGCGGGTCCCGGGGGCGTTCCACTGAAGCTTTCTTT. Encoded protein: CASSGSRGRSTEAFF.

The V call is TRBV7-9, the J call TRBJ2-7, with 9 nucleotides matching TRBD1. With 5 bases clipped from V and 5 bases from J, the junction kept 7 bases outside the gene matches. This CDR3 region has 14 residues. Looked up from germline, CDR1 is SEHNR and CDR2 is FQNEAQ (reference sequence). CDR3 DNA: TGTGCCAGCAGCGCGGGACAGGGCGGAGACGAGCAGTACTTC. This translates into CASSAGQGGDEQYF.

This rearrangement joins TRBV19 to TRBJ2-5; the match to TRBD2 covers 13 bases. V gave up 5 bases and J gave up 5 bases; unmatched junction bases: 20. Germline V gene lookup returns CDR1 LNHDA and CDR2 SQIVND (reference sequence). The CDR3 has 20 residues. The CDR3: CASSLDRGGGLAGSQETQYF. Written as DNA, the CDR3 is TGTGCCAGTAGTCTCGACAGGGGCGGGGGACTAGCGGGATCCCAGGAGACCCAGTACTTC.

This clone appeared a few times. CDR3 nucleotides: TGTGCCAGCAGCTTACAGGGGACAGATACGCAGTATTTT. Translated, it gives CASSLQGTDTQYF. The chain joins TRBV7-9 to TRBJ2-3, with a tentative D call TRBD1 (6 bases). The CDR3 spans 13 residues. Germline V lookup: CDR1 SEHNR, CDR2 FQNEAQ (reference sequence). V was shortened by 2 bases and J by 3 bases, with 6 bases between the two germline ends.

The chain is built from TRBV4-2 and TRBJ2-1; 8 nucleotides agree with TRBD2. The CDR3 extends over 15 amino acids. Trimming took 4 bases from V and 7 from J; bases not matched to a gene: 9. Germline assignment: CDR1 LGHNA and CDR2 YNFKEQ. The CDR3 nucleotides are TGTGCCAGCAGCCCCTCCAGCGGGGGAAGGAATGAGCAGTTCTTC. This sequence encodes CASSPSSGGRNEQFF.

V usage is TRBV6-4 and J usage is TRBJ1-5; TRBD1 might be the D (5 bases). Germline V gene data show CDR1 as MRHNA and CDR2 as SNTAGT. The CDR3 is 15 residues long. The ends were cut back, 6 bases at V and 0 bases at J, with 12 bases in the middle. CDR3 residues: CASRASGNSNQPQHF. CDR3 sequence (DNA): TGTGCCAGCAGGGCTTCAGGGAATAGCAATCAGCCCCAGCATTTT.